This TCR beta chain stems from a study of CD8 T cells in ankylosing spondylitis. Findings and limits, study-wide: Disease-linked clones were reportedly significantly enriched in matched ankylosing spondylitis synovial fluid. Within peripheral blood, clones linked to disease were CD8+ and relatively rare. Earlier literature documents some of the motif variants in reactive arthritis synovial fluid and blood. For ankylosing spondylitis blood, a TCR beta motif of 7 or 8 highly homologous variants appeared characteristic.

Quantitative 5'-RACE with molecular barcodes was used to make the TCR beta libraries. A single record per CDR3 protein comes from TCRdb applying MiXCR to the 5' RACE reads. The sample holds about 500,000 distinct CDR3 sequences, roughly 12% seen once. A note on this clonotype: Its antigen is currently unknown.

The TCR sequence derives from a male donor with ankylosing spondylitis. The sequencing sample was made of blood, either unsorted or a sorted T cell fraction (not recorded which).

The CDR3 here is CAISDQYSNQPQHF. The CDR3 nucleotides are TGTGCCATCAGCGATCAGTATAGCAATCAGCCCCAGCATTTT. J is TRBJ1-5 and V is TRBV10-3; D is ambiguous. The germline gives CDR1 ENHRY, CDR2 SYGVKD. CDR3 length equals 14 residues. With 6 bases removed from V and 0 bases from J, the gap between germline ends came to 9 bases.